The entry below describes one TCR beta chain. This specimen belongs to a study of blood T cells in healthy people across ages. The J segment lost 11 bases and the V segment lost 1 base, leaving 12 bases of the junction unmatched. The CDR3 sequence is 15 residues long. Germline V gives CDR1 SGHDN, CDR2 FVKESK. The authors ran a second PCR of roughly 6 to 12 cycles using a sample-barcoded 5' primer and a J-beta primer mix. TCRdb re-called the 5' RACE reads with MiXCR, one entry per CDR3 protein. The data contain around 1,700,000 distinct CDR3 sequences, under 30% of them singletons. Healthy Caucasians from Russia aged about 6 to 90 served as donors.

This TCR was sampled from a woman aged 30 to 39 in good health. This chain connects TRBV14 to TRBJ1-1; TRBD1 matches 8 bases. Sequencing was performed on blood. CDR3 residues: CASSQAVWDRQGAFF. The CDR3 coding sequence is TGTGCCAGCAGCCAAGCTGTGTGGGACAGGCAAGGGGCTTTCTTT.